This TCR beta chain was obtained from a study of cytomegalovirus exposure and HLA in healthy donors listed by TCRdb under 2017. A note on the overall study: According to a later analysis, the approximately 120 validation repertoires were produced on the same platform as the 700 or so repertoires of the first cohort. The study aimed to test whether signatures of past pathogen exposure could be identified by cataloging public T cell receptors. A separate validation cohort of more than 100 different subjects was used in addition to the approximately 700-subject first cohort. High-throughput TCR immunosequencing, statistical association of individual TCRs with disease status, and machine learning were combined to predict cytomegalovirus infection status.

Study-wide conclusions, independent of this receptor: According to the authors, the approach could potentially be generalized to other disease states and immunological phenotypes. Three of the identified cytomegalovirus-associated TCR beta chains were confirmed in vitro to be specific for cytomegalovirus antigens. The study listed 150 to 200 TCR beta chains as associated with cytomegalovirus. Most TCR sequences were seen in very few donors, while some public TCRs were found in many individuals. The classifier was reported to diagnose cytomegalovirus status with high specificity and sensitivity in both the original cohort and the validation cohort. Of the cluster scores, approximately 94% were above 0 in a later analysis, which found that TCRs clustered in the first cohort also tended to co-occur in the 120 or so validation repertoires. A later analysis lacked HLA typing for the validation cohort, so it scored co-occurrence in that cohort across all 120 or so repertoires.

The donors were included in the validation cohort of roughly 120 subjects, a group kept apart from the roughly 610-subject first cohort. As concerns this clone: Its specific antigen is unknown. The record has no base qualities; no much larger clone is one base away.

The receptor library was made with the immunoSEQ multiplex PCR assay. In the paper's pipeline: A statistical classification framework was built to diagnose cytomegalovirus status from the catalog of TCR beta chain sequences. TCRdb stores this immuneACCESS table with in-frame sequences only. Part of the clones is absent; in the studies checked, under half of the shortfall reflects unresolved V genes, and no reason is known for the rest. The V and J calls and clone size are taken from that table; D and trimming were inferred from the DNA. Counted in this sample were roughly 120,000 clones; 85% to 90% of them appeared once. The ten largest clones add up to approximately 2% of the sample. The CDR3 covers 15 residues, taking in both the cysteine and the phenylalanine. Of all the DNA, just the CDR3 is kept, 45 bases in frame from base 1. The CDR1 and CDR2 encoded by the germline V gene are SGHRS and YFSETQ. A distance of 12 bases separates the germline ends of V and J, which lose 0 bases and 2 bases respectively.

The sequence was obtained from a woman aged 30 to 39 in good health and CMV-seronegative. The source material was PBMCs. Here the chain combines TRBV5-1 and TRBJ2-7, with the D gene uncertain. The nucleotide sequence is TGCGCCAGCAGCTTGGCCGCAGGTTCCCCCTACGAGCAGTACTTC. This translates into CASSLAAGSPYEQYF.